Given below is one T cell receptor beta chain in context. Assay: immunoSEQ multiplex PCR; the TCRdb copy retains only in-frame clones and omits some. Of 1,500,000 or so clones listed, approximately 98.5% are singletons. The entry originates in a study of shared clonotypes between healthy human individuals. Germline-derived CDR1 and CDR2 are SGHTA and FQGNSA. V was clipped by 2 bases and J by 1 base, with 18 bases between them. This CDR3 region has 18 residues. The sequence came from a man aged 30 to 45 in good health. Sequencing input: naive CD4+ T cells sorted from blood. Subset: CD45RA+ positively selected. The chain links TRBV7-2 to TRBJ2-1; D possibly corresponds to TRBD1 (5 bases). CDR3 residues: CASSLRAGMLWSYNEQFF. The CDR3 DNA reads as TGTGCCAGCAGCTTACGGGCAGGGATGCTTTGGTCCTACAATGAGCAGTTCTTC.